The next 18 T cell receptor beta chains were all read from a single sample in a study of T cells in Graves' hyperthyroidism and ophthalmopathy. Researchers amplified the TCR beta CDR3 regions from RNA transcripts. First-round RT-PCR with HTBI primers amplified the TCR CDR3 region. TCRdb used MiXCR to reprocess the multiplex PCR reads, holding one entry per CDR3 protein. This sample has just over 550,000 distinct CDR3 sequences, with about 45% found just once. Source material: peripheral blood or thyroid tissue (not recorded which). These receptors were collected from a woman between 18 and 29 years old with Graves' hyperthyroidism.

V and J are TRBV5-1 and TRBJ2-7; 9 positions agree with TRBD2. Germline assignment: CDR1 SGHRS and CDR2 YFSETQ. V shed 4 bases and J 7 bases; nucleotides not matched to a gene: 15. CDR3 length: 16 residues. CDR3 protein: CASSEPGTSNGNEQYF. CDR3 nucleotide sequence: TGCGCCAGCAGCGAGCCGGGGACTAGCAACGGCAATGAGCAGTACTTC.

This chain joins TRBV24-1 and TRBJ1-2; TRBD1 matches 7 bases. Unmatched junction bases numbered 2, after V lost 3 bases and J lost 2 bases. This CDR3 contains 14 residues. Germline lookup yields CDR1 KGHDR and CDR2 SFDVKD. CDR3 protein: CATSDAGQNYGYTF. CDR3 nucleotides: TGTGCCACCAGTGATGCGGGACAGAACTATGGCTACACCTTC.

With respect to this clonotype: This sequence may be a read error, since a much larger clone differs from it by one base. The V and J genes are TRBV24-1 and TRBJ1-5; 9 nucleotides match TRBD1. The CDR3 is 13 amino acids. Trimming at V came to 5 bases and at J to 7 bases, leaving 2 bases not matched to a gene. Germline CDR1 and CDR2: KGHDR and SFDVKD. The CDR3: CATSGTGVQPQHF. The CDR3 DNA reads as TGTGCCACCAGTGGGACAGGGGTCCAGCCCCAGCATTTT.

This chain joins TRBV20-1 and TRBJ2-2; D possibly corresponds to TRBD1 (7 bases). The CDR3 runs 16 residues. V dropped 6 bases and J dropped 3 bases, with 20 bases sitting between them. CDR1 is DFQATT and CDR2 is SNEGSKA in the germline V gene (reference sequence). The CDR3 DNA is TGCAGTGCGCTAGGGTGGAGGGGGCGGGACACCGGGGAGCTGTTTTTT. Translating it yields CSALGWRGRDTGELFF.

This clonotype appeared many times. The chain joins TRBV7-9 to TRBJ1-6, with D unresolved. The germline V and J ends were trimmed by 2 bases and 7 bases, with 6 bases remaining between them. Germline-derived CDR1 and CDR2 are SEHNR and FQNEAQ (reference sequence). The CDR3 loop spans 13 amino acids. The CDR3 protein is CASSLQRNSPLHF. The CDR3 region has the DNA TGTGCCAGCAGCTTACAGCGGAATTCACCCCTCCACTTT.

V usage is TRBV29-1 and J usage is TRBJ2-2; TRBD1 matches at 9 bases. The CDR3 has 13 residues. The germline CDR1 and CDR2 sequences are SQVTM and ANQGSEA. V shed 7 bases and J 7 bases; nucleotides not matched to a gene: 7. The chain's CDR3 is CSASQGAGGELFF. CDR3 nucleotide sequence: TGCAGCGCATCACAGGGGGCCGGCGGGGAGCTGTTTTTT.

The chain has TRBV20-1 and TRBJ2-7; 11 bases match TRBD2. CDR1 and CDR2 (germline): DFQATT, SNEGSKA (reference sequence). The CDR3 is 16 residues long. Trimming took 3 bases from V and 3 from J; bases not matched to a gene: 10. The DNA of the CDR3 is TGCAGTGCTAGCCCCAATAGCGGGAGGGCCAGCTACGAGCAGTACTTC. As protein: CSASPNSGRASYEQYF.

The rearrangement uses TRBV19 and TRBJ1-2; TRBD1 matches 9 bases. The germline CDR1 and CDR2 sequences are LNHDA and SQIVND (reference sequence). CDR3 length: 14 amino acids. After removal of 5 bases from V and 4 bases from J, the junction contained 5 bases not matched to a gene. The CDR3 DNA follows: TGTGCCAGTAGTGACGGGACAGGGCCCTATGGCTACACCTTC. Translating gives CASSDGTGPYGYTF.

The chain couples TRBV7-2 to TRBJ2-7; TRBD2 agrees at 7 bases. This CDR3 has 16 amino acids. Looked up from germline, CDR1 is SGHTA and CDR2 is FQGNSA. The junction had 9 bases not matched to a gene; V was cut back by 2 bases and J by 2 bases. The CDR3 loop reads CASSLWSGTKPYEQYF. The DNA for the CDR3 is TGTGCCAGCAGCTTATGGAGCGGGACGAAACCCTACGAGCAGTACTTC.

This clonotype was counted once. This chain links TRBV25-1 with TRBJ1-6; D may be TRBD1 (6 bases). The CDR3 has 14 amino acids. Germline V gene lookup returns CDR1 MGHDK and CDR2 SYGVNS. The DNA for the CDR3 is TGTGCTAGCGCAGGGGAGGATGTTAATTCACCCCTCCACTTT. Translating it yields CASAGEDVNSPLHF.

Comments on this clonotype: A read error may explain this, as a much larger clone is one base away. The chain employs TRBV2 and TRBJ2-7; 7 positions match TRBD2. The CDR3 length is 14 residues. Germline V gene data show CDR1 as SNHLY and CDR2 as FYNNEI. The V gene end was trimmed by 5 bases and the J gene end by 6 bases; junction bases not matched to a gene: 10. This CDR3 is CASSYNGRSGEQYF. DNA of the CDR3: TGTGCCAGCAGTTACAACGGGAGGAGCGGCGAGCAGTACTTC.

This rearrangement joins TRBV2 to TRBJ2-6, with a possible D match to TRBD1 (6 bases). V lost 6 bases, J lost 10 bases, and 16 bases lay in between. This CDR3 is 14 amino acids long. Germline CDR1 reads SNHLY; CDR2 reads FYNNEI. CDR3: CASSVGGAANVLTF. The CDR3 region has the DNA TGTGCCAGCAGCGTAGGGGGAGCGGCGAACGTCCTGACTTTC.

This clonotype has ten or more counts. The chain carries TRBV7-3 and TRBJ2-5; 14 bases match TRBD2. J lost 1 base, V lost 3 bases, and 4 bases had no gene match. The CDR3 totals 17 residues. The germline V gene has CDR1 SGHTA and CDR2 FQGTGA. The CDR3 loop reads CASSLGLAGEVQETQYF. In DNA form, the CDR3 reads TGTGCCAGCAGCTTGGGACTAGCGGGAGAAGTCCAAGAGACCCAGTACTTC.

The V call is TRBV2, the J call TRBJ2-7; TRBD1 aligns across 8 bases. Trimming took 10 bases from V and 3 from J; bases not matched to a gene: 5. Germline V CDR1 and CDR2: SNHLY, FYNNEI. CDR3 size: 12 residues. DNA of the CDR3: TGTGCCACTCCGACAGGGGACTACGAGCAGTACTTC. Translating it yields CATPTGDYEQYF.

This clonotype was detected many times. The chain combines TRBV7-8 with TRBJ1-2; the D gene is possibly TRBD1 (5 bases). The CDR3 is 16 amino acids. Germline lookup yields CDR1 SGHVS and CDR2 FQNEAQ. V was pared by 4 bases and J by 4 bases, with 19 bases between. CDR3 in amino acids: CASSSEGAVGGYGYTF. CDR3 DNA sequence: TGTGCCAGCAGCTCGGAAGGGGCGGTTGGTGGCTATGGCTACACCTTC.

The gene calls are TRBV20-1 and TRBJ1-3; no firm D call. There are 15 residues in the CDR3. Trimming removed 7 bases from V and 0 bases from J, with 16 bases in between. The germline V gene has CDR1 DFQATT and CDR2 SNEGSKA (reference sequence). For the CDR3, the DNA is TGCAGTGGGATCGCAGGCCTGAGCTCTGGAAACACCATATATTTT. Residues: CSGIAGLSSGNTIYF.

This clonotype was counted many times. V is TRBV7-9 and J is TRBJ1-2; D not resolved. Germline V gene data show CDR1 as SEHNR and CDR2 as FQNEAQ (reference sequence). Trimming shortened V by 4 bases and J by 6 bases, and 15 bases separated the two germline ends. The CDR3 totals 14 residues. The chain's CDR3 is CASSSLQPYDGYTF. For the CDR3, the DNA is TGTGCCAGCAGCTCACTCCAACCGTATGATGGCTACACCTTC.

This clonotype was seen a single time. Being one base from a much bigger clone, this may be a read error. The gene calls are TRBV2 and TRBJ1-5; no reliable D call. The CDR3 has 13 amino acids. The germline gives CDR1 SNHLY, CDR2 FYNNEI. The CDR3 reads CTSSWSSNQPQHF. The CDR3 DNA reads as TGTACCAGCAGTTGGAGTAGCAATCAGCCCCAGCATTTT.